This is a list of T cell receptor beta chains from one sample in a study of identical twins. TCRdb reprocessed the 5' RACE reads with MiXCR, giving one entry per CDR3 protein. Of about 200,000 distinct CDR3 sequences in the sample, about 10% are singletons; the top ten hold about 9.1%. Sequencing was done on a sample of memory T cells sorted from blood. Receptors originate from a man aged 50 or older in good health. Both conserved end residues are trimmed from each CDR3. Each record gives: J gene, V gene, clone size, CDR3 protein. A row's size may be missing; if present it is once, few, many or a size class.

TRBJ1-6,TRBV12-3/TRBV12-4,-,ASSEQLNSPLH
TRBJ2-5,TRBV28,-,ASSFAGTQETQY
TRBJ2-3,TRBV6-5,-,ASSYSFSGGRADTQY
TRBJ2-1,TRBV29-1,many,SVGFRAQRRDNEQF
TRBJ1-6,TRBV5-4,few,ASSLEGAGTGSPLH
TRBJ2-7,TRBV20-1,-,SAPLTGLIYEQY
TRBJ1-1,TRBV5-1,few,ASSPGTGGRTEAF
TRBJ1-3,TRBV14,many,ASSHRGLGNTIY
TRBJ2-3,TRBV28,many,ASIRGGFDTDTQY
TRBJ1-3,TRBV29-1,few,SVGGGAGNTIY
TRBJ2-3,TRBV3-1,few,ASSQVGRSTDTQY
TRBJ2-3,TRBV20-1,medium-sized,SARVGDHADTQY
TRBJ2-3,TRBV20-1,many,SAIRGGRGDTQY
TRBJ1-1,TRBV20-1,few,SARSGGRTLTEAF
TRBJ1-1,TRBV6-2/TRBV6-3,many,ASSPGWSATEAF
TRBJ2-3,TRBV2,few,ASSAGTRTDTQY
TRBJ2-7,TRBV28,many,ASSFSLAGLSYEQY
TRBJ1-1,TRBV4-2,-,ASSQDRAMNTEAF
TRBJ1-2,TRBV6-2/TRBV6-3,many,ASSRFRGQLLGYGYT
TRBJ2-7,TRBV7-4,many,ASSLGESRYEQY
TRBJ1-5,TRBV19,many,ASSPPGTLNLWNQPQH
TRBJ2-5,TRBV12-3/TRBV12-4,few,ASSLQVARGETQY
TRBJ2-2,TRBV15,few,ATWGPGGSGELF
TRBJ1-5,TRBV20-1,-,SARDTRTGGTQPQH
TRBJ2-7,TRBV5-1,-,ASSFDLAVNEQY
TRBJ1-5,TRBV7-8,few,ASSINRGDQPQH
TRBJ1-5,TRBV21-1,-,ASRGQGKGSNQPQH